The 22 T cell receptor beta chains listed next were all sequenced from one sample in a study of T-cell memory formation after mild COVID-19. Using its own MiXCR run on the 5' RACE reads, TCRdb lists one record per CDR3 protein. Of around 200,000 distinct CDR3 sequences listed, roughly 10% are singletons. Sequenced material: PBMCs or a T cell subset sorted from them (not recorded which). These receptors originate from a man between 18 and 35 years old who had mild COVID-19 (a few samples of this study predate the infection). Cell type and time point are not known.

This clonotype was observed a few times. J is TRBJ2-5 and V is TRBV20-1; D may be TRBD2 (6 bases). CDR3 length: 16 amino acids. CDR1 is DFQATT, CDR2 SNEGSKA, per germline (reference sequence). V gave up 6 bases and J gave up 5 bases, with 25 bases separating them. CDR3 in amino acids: CSAGTYDWYRAETQYF. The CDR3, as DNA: TGCAGTGCGGGGACTTACGATTGGTACCGGGCGGAGACCCAGTACTTC.

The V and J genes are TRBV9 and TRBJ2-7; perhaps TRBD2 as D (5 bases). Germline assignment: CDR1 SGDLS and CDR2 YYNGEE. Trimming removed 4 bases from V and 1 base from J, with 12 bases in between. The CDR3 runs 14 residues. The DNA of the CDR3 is TGTGCCAGCAGCCAACCGACTAATTCCTACGAGCAGTACTTC. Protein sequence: CASSQPTNSYEQYF.

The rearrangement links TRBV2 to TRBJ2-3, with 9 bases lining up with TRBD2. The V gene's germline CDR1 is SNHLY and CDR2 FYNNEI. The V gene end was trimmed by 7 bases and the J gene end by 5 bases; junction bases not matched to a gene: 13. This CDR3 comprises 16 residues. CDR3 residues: CASIVLLAGEGDTQYF. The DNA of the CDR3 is TGTGCCAGCATCGTTCTTTTAGCGGGAGAGGGAGATACGCAGTATTTT.

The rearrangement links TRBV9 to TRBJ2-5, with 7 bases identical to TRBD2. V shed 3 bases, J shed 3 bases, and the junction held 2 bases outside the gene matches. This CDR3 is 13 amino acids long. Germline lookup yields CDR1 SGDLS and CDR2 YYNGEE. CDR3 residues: CASSEAGEETQYF. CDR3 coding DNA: TGTGCCAGCAGCGAGGCGGGGGAAGAGACCCAGTACTTC.

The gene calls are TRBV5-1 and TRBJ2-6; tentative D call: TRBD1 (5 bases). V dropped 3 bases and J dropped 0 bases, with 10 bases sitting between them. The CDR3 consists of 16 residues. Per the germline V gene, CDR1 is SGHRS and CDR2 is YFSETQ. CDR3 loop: CASSSRQSSGANVLTF. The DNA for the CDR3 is TGCGCCAGCAGCTCCAGACAGAGCTCTGGGGCCAACGTCCTGACTTTC.

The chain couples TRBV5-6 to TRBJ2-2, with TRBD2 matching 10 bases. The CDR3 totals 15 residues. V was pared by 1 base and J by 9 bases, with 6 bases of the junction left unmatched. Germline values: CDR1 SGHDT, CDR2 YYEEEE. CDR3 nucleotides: TGTGCCAGCAGCTTGAACAGCGGGGGGGCCAGGGAGCTGTTTTTT. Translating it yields CASSLNSGGARELFF.

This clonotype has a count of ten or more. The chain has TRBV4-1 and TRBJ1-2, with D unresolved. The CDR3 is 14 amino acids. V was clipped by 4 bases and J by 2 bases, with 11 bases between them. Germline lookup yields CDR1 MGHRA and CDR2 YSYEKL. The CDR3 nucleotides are TGCGCCAGCAGCCCTCGTCCAGAGAACTATGGCTACACCTTC. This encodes CASSPRPENYGYTF.

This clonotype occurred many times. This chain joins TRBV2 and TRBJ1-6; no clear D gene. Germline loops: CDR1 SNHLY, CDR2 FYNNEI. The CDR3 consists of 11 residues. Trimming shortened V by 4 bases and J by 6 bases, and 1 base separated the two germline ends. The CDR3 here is CASSGNSPLHF. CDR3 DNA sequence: TGTGCCAGCAGTGGTAATTCACCCCTCCACTTT.

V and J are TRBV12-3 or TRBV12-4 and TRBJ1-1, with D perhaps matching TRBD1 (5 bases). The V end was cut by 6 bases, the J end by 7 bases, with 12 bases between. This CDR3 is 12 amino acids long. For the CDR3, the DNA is TGTGCCAGCAGGGGGGGAGGGTTTGAAGCTTTCTTT. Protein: CASRGGGFEAFF.

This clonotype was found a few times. CDR3 in amino acids: CATSRDRWSGAFF. CDR3 DNA: TGTGCCACCAGCAGAGATCGATGGAGTGGGGCTTTCTTT. The rearrangement links TRBV15 to TRBJ1-1; D call uncertain. Trimming pared 0 bases from V and 11 bases from J, leaving 13 bases between. CDR3 size: 13 residues. Germline assignment: CDR1 LNHNV and CDR2 YYDKDF (reference sequence). The full variable domain, with the rest looked up from reference TRBV15 and TRBJ1-1, is DAMVIQNPRYQVTQFGKPVTLSCSQTLNHNVMYWYQQKSSQAPKLLFHYYDKDFNNEADTPDNFQSRRPNTSFCFLDIRSPGLGDTAMYLCATSRDRWSGAFFGQGTRLTVV.

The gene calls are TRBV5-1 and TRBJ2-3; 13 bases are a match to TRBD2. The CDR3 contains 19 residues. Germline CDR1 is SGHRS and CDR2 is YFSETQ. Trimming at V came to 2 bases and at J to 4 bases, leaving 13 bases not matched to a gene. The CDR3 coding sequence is TGCGCCAGCAGCTTTAAGGGGGCCGGGACTAGCGGGGCGGCAGATACGCAGTATTTT. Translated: CASSFKGAGTSGAADTQYF. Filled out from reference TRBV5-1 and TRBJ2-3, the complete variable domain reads KAGVTQTPRYLIKTRGQQVTLSCSPISGHRSVSWYQQTPGQGLQFLFEYFSETQRNKGNFPGRFSGRQFSNSRSEMNVSTLELGDSALYLCASSFKGAGTSGAADTQYFGPGTRLTVL.

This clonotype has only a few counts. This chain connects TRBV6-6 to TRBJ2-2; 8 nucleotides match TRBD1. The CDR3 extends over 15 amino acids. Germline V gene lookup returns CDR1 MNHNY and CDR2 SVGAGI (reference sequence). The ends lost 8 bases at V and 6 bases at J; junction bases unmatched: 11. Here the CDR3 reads CASGRDRSYSGELFF. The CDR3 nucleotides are TGTGCCAGCGGTCGGGACAGGTCATATTCCGGGGAGCTGTTTTTT.

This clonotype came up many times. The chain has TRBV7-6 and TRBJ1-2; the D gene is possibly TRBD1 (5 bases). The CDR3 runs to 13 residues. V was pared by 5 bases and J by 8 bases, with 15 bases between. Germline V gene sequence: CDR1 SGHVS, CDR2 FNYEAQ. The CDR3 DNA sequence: TGTGCCAGCAGCGATTATACCAGGGTGGGCTACACCTTC. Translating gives CASSDYTRVGYTF. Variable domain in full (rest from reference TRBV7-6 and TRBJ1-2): GAGVSQSPRYKVTKRGQDVALRCDPISGHVSLYWYRQALGQGPEFLTYFNYEAQQDKSGLPNDRFSAERPEGSISTLTIQRTEQRDSAMYRCASSDYTRVGYTFGSGTRLTVV.

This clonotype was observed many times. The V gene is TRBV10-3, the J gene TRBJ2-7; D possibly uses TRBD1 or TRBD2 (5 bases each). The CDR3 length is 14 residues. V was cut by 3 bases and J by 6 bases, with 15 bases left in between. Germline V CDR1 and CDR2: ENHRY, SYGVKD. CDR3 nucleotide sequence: TGTGCCATCAGTGACACTAAGGGACGGATCGAGCAGTACTTC. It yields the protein CAISDTKGRIEQYF.

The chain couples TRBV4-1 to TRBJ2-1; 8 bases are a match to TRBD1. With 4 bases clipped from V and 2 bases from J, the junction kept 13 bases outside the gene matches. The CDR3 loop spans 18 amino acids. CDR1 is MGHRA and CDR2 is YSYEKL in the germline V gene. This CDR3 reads CASSLRSSQGAAYNEQFF. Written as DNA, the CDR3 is TGCGCCAGCAGCCTTCGGTCTAGTCAGGGGGCTGCCTACAATGAGCAGTTCTTC.

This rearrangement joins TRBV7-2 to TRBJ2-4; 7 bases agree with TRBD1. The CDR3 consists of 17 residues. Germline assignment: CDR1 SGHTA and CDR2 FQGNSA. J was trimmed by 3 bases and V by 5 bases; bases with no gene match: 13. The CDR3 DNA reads TGTGCCAGCAGCATGGGACAGTCGACATGGGGCAAAAACATTCAGTACTTC. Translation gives CASSMGQSTWGKNIQYF.

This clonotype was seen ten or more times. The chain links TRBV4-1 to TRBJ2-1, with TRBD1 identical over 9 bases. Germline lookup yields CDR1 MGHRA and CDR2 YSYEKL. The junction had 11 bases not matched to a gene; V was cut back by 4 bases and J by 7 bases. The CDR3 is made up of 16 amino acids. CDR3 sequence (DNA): TGCGCCAGCAGCCGCGGACAGGGGCCTCGGGGTAATGAGCAGTTCTTC. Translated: CASSRGQGPRGNEQFF.

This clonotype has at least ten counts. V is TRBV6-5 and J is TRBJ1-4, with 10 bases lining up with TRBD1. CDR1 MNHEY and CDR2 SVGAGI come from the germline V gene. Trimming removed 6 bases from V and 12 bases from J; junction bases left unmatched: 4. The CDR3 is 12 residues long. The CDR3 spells CASRRDRGELFF. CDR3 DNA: TGTGCCAGCAGAAGGGACAGGGGAGAACTGTTTTTT.

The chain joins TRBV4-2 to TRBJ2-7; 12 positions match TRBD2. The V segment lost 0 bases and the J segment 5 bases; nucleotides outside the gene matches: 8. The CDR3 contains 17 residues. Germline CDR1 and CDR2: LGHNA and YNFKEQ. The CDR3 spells CASSQERTSGVQHEQYF. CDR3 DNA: TGTGCCAGCAGCCAAGAAAGGACTAGCGGGGTCCAACACGAGCAGTACTTC.

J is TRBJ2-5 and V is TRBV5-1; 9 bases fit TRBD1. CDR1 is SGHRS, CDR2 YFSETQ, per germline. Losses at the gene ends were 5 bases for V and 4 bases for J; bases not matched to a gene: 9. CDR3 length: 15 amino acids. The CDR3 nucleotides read TGCGCCAGCAGACCCGGGACAGGGTGGAGAGAGACCCAGTACTTC. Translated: CASRPGTGWRETQYF. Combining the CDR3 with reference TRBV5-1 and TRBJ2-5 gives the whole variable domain KAGVTQTPRYLIKTRGQQVTLSCSPISGHRSVSWYQQTPGQGLQFLFEYFSETQRNKGNFPGRFSGRQFSNSRSEMNVSTLELGDSALYLCASRPGTGWRETQYFGPGTRLLVL.

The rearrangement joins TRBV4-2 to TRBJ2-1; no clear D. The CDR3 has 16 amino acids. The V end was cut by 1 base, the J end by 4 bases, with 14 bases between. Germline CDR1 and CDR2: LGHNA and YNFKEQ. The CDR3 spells CASSQVFTGQYNEQFF. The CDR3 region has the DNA TGTGCCAGCAGCCAAGTCTTCACGGGCCAATACAATGAGCAGTTCTTC.

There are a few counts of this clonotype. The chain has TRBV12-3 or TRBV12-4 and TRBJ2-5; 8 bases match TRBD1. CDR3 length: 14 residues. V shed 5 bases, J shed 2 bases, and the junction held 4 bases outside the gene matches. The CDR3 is CASSPGQEQETQYF. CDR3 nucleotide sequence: TGTGCCAGCAGTCCGGGACAGGAGCAAGAGACCCAGTACTTC.